The rows below give T cell receptor beta chains drawn from one sample of a study of T cell responses to AZD1222 COVID-19 vaccine. Sequencing was performed with immunoSEQ multiplex PCR; in TCRdb, only in-frame clones are kept and a portion is missing. The sample has around 130,000 clones, roughly 90% seen once. The material was peripheral blood, obtained 28 days after the second AZD1222 dose. These receptors all come from an adult who received the AZD1222 COVID-19 vaccine. Both conserved end residues are part of each CDR3. A D gene is named only where the DNA matches it firmly. Not all rows give a size; the values are once, few, many and, for expanded clones, a class.

j_call | v_call | d_call | clone_size | cdr3_aa | cdr3_nt
TRBJ1-6 | TRBV4-2 | NA | NA | CASSQGRQETLHF | TGTGCCAGCAGCCAAGGCCGCCAGGAGACCCTCCACTTT
TRBJ2-7 | TRBV25-1 | NA | NA | CASSPPGTRVSSYEQYF | TGTGCCAGCAGTCCCCCGGGGACTCGAGTAAGCTCCTACGAGCAGTACTTC
TRBJ2-2 | TRBV2 | TRBD2 | NA | CASNTGLAGGELFF | TGTGCCAGCAATACGGGACTAGCGGGAGGGGAGCTGTTTTTT
TRBJ1-2 | TRBV11-2 | NA | NA | CASSPRGGGGYGYTF | TGTGCCAGCAGCCCCAGGGGCGGTGGGGGATATGGCTACACCTTC
TRBJ2-7 | TRBV24-1 | TRBD2 | once | CATSDPTSGFEQYF | TGTGCCACCAGTGATCCAACTAGCGGGTTTGAGCAGTACTTC
TRBJ1-5 | TRBV24-1 | NA | NA | CATAEGYSNQPQHF | TGTGCCACAGCGGAGGGTTATAGCAATCAGCCCCAGCATTTT
TRBJ2-7 | TRBV7-8 | NA | NA | CASSRGGPYEQYF | TGTGCCAGCAGCCGAGGGGGACCCTACGAGCAGTACTTC
TRBJ1-1 | TRBV18 | TRBD1 | NA | CASSPEGALNTEAFF | TGTGCCAGCTCACCAGAGGGGGCCTTAAACACTGAAGCTTTCTTT
TRBJ1-6 | TRBV30 | NA | NA | CAWRVSGGDNSPLHF | TGTGCCTGGAGAGTTTCTGGGGGCGACAATTCACCCCTCCACTTT
TRBJ2-3 | TRBV6-5 | TRBD1 | once | CASSYRQGATDTQYF | TGTGCCAGCAGCTACAGACAGGGGGCCACAGATACGCAGTATTTT
TRBJ2-7 | TRBV11-3 | TRBD2 | NA | CASTERGYSYEQYF | TGTGCCAGCACGGAGCGGGGGTACTCCTACGAGCAGTACTTC
TRBJ1-1 | TRBV30 | NA | NA | CAWTLQMNTEAFF | TGTGCCTGGACCCTACAGATGAACACTGAAGCTTTCTTT
TRBJ2-1 | TRBV12-3/TRBV12-4 | NA | NA | CASTFYNEQFF | TGTGCCAGCACTTTCTACAATGAGCAGTTCTTC
TRBJ1-1 | TRBV11-2 | TRBD1 | NA | CASSSHRGRGSEAFF | TGTGCCAGCAGCTCCCACAGGGGGCGCGGATCTGAAGCTTTCTTT
TRBJ1-2 | TRBV3-1/TRBV3-2 | NA | NA | CASSQDRDAWGNGYTF | TGTGCCAGCAGCCAAGATCGGGACGCATGGGGAAATGGCTACACCTTC
TRBJ2-1 | TRBV30 | NA | NA | CAWRPRASGNEQFF | TGTGCCTGGAGGCCTCGGGCATCTGGCAATGAGCAGTTCTTC
TRBJ1-1 | TRBV19 | NA | NA | CASSIAYQVRGETEAFF | TGTGCCAGTAGTATAGCCTACCAAGTCCGCGGTGAGACTGAAGCTTTCTTT
TRBJ1-5 | TRBV7-8 | NA | NA | CASSPALRFQGGSPQHF | TGTGCCAGCAGCCCAGCCCTTCGTTTTCAGGGCGGATCGCCCCAGCATTTT
TRBJ1-5 | TRBV7-2 | TRBD1 | NA | CASSIDRDQPQHF | TGTGCCAGCAGCATCGACAGGGATCAGCCCCAGCATTTT
TRBJ2-6 | TRBV9 | TRBD1 | NA | CASSLWGTGGNTGANVLTF | TGTGCCAGCAGCTTATGGGGGACAGGGGGCAATACTGGGGCCAACGTCCTGACTTTC
TRBJ2-1 | TRBV7-2 | NA | NA | CASSLLPSPNEQFF | TGTGCCAGCAGCTTACTCCCCTCCCCCAATGAGCAGTTCTTC
TRBJ2-2 | TRBV2 | TRBD1 | NA | CASRAGTGSPGELFF | TGTGCCAGCAGGGCCGGGACAGGTTCACCCGGGGAGCTGTTTTTT
TRBJ1-2 | TRBV19 | TRBD1 | few | CASSRGQAQGYTF | TGTGCCAGTAGTAGAGGACAGGCACAAGGCTACACCTTC
TRBJ1-2 | TRBV19 | TRBD1 | NA | CASSTVDRGGYGYTF | TGTGCCAGTAGTACGGTGGACAGGGGAGGCTATGGCTACACCTTC
TRBJ2-5 | TRBV6-2/TRBV6-3 | TRBD2 | NA | CASSGTSGRSETQYF | TGTGCCAGCAGTGGGACTAGCGGGAGGTCGGAGACCCAGTACTTC
TRBJ1-2 | TRBV7-2 | NA | NA | CASSLGWGYTF | TGTGCCAGCAGCTTAGGTTGGGGCTACACCTTC
TRBJ2-3 | TRBV29-1 | TRBD2 | once | CSVASGSTDTQYF | TGCAGCGTTGCTAGCGGATCCACAGATACGCAGTATTTT
TRBJ1-5 | TRBV7-2 | NA | NA | CASSLAAGSDQPQHF | TGTGCCAGCAGCTTAGCAGCGGGAAGCGATCAGCCCCAGCATTTT
TRBJ2-1 | TRBV24-1 | NA | once | CATRGDNEQFF | TGTGCCACCAGAGGAGACAATGAGCAGTTCTTC